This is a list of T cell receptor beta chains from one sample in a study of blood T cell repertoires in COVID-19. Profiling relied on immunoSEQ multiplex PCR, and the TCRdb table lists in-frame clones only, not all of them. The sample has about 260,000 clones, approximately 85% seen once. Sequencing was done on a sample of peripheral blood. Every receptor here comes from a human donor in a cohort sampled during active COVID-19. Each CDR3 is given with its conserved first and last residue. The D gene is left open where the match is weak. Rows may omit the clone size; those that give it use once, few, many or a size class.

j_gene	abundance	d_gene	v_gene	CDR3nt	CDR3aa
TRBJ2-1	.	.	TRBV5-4	TGTGCCAGCAGCATGGACAACAATGAGCAGTTCTTC	CASSMDNNEQFF
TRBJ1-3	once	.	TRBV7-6	TGTGCCAGCAGCTCCTACGGGGACACCATATATTTT	CASSSYGDTIYF
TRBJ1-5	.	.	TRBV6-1	TGTGCCAGCAGTGAAAGATCTATTAGCAATCAGCCCCAGCATTTT	CASSERSISNQPQHF
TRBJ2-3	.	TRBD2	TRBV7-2	TGTGCCAGCCGAATCCGGGGCGGGAGAAGGGATACGCAGTATTTT	CASRIRGGRRDTQYF
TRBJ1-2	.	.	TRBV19	TGTGCCAGTAGTATAAACCCGGGGTATGGATCGGGCTACACCTTC	CASSINPGYGSGYTF
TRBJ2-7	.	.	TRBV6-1	TGTGCCAGCAGTGAAGCCCCCTTTCCTAGTATCTACGAGCAGTACTTC	CASSEAPFPSIYEQYF
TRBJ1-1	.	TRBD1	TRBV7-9	TGTGCCAGCAGCTTCTTGGACAGGGGGGTTTTCTTT	CASSFLDRGVFF
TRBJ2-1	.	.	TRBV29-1	TGCAGCGTTGGGGGGGATCGGGATGAGCAGTTCTTC	CSVGGDRDEQFF
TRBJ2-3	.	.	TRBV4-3	TGCGCCAGCAGCTATCGTACGGCGGGATCAGGCACAGATACGCAGTATTTT	CASSYRTAGSGTDTQYF
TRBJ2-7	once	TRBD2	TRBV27	TGTGCCAGCAGTTTAGCCCTCGGGGGGACCTACGAGCAGTACTTC	CASSLALGGTYEQYF
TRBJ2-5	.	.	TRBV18	TGTGCCAGCTCACCATCAGGGCCTGTGGAGACCCAGTACTTC	CASSPSGPVETQYF
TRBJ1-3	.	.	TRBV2	TGTGCCAGCGCCACCCAGGGGCTCTCTGGAAACACCATATATTTT	CASATQGLSGNTIYF
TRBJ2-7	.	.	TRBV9	TGTGCCAGCAGCGTAGGTAGCGGCAGCTCCTACGAGCAGTACTTC	CASSVGSGSSYEQYF
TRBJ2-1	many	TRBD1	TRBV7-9	TGTGCCAGCAGCCTTTACAGGGGAAATGAGCAGTTCTTC	CASSLYRGNEQFF
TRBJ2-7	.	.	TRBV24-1	TGTGCCACCAGTGACGGCTACGAGCAGTACTTC	CATSDGYEQYF
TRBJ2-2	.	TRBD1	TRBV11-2	TGTGCCAGCAGGAGGACAGGGGCCACCGGGGAGCTGTTTTTT	CASRRTGATGELFF
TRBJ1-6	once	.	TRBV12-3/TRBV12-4	TGTGCCAGCAGTTCCTTCAATTCACCCCTCCACTTT	CASSSFNSPLHF
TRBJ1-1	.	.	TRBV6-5	TGTGCCAGCAGTTTCAGGGTTTCGAACACTGAAGCTTTCTTT	CASSFRVSNTEAFF
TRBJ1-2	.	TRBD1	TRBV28	TGTGCCAGCAGGACACAGGGGGCGTATGGCTACACCTTC	CASRTQGAYGYTF
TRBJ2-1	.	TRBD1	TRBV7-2	TGTGCCAGCAGCTACCCAGGGGGAGAGGTCACTCTGTCCTACAATGAGCAGTTCTTC	CASSYPGGEVTLSYNEQFF